Reported below is one T cell receptor (beta chain). Its antigen remains unidentified. This sample is drawn from a study of shared clonotypes between healthy human individuals. The CDR3 length is 17 residues. Trimming took 4 bases from V and 0 from J, leaving 15 bases between them. The germline V gene has CDR1 WSHSY and CDR2 SAAADI. Broader study findings: Compared with memory subsets, naive subsets generally had larger estimated richness. Among donors, sharing of clonotypes was expected to be affected by sequencing depth. A reduction in generation probabilities was seen for non-shared clonotypes relative to those shared by all four donors. Clonotypes that were shared across a handful of donors made up about 4.5% of naive CD4 clonotypes.

The naive CD8 fraction comprised CD45RO-negative cells positively selected for CCR7 and excluded terminally differentiated effector memory CD45RA+ cells. Sequencing was performed with immunoSEQ multiplex PCR; in TCRdb, only in-frame clones are kept and a portion is missing. Of 2 million or so clones detected, around 96% appear once; the ten largest clones hold around 1.1%. Source material: naive CD8+ T cells sorted from blood. This clonotype originated in a man younger than 35 in good health. The chain couples TRBV10-2 to TRBJ1-4; D remains ambiguous. Here the CDR3 DNA reads TGCGCCAGCAGTGTTCCCCCAGACGGAGCAACTAATGAAAAACTGTTTTTT. It specifies CASSVPPDGATNEKLFF.